This paragraph reports one T cell receptor (beta chain). Its antigen is still unknown. No base quality information exists; no much larger clone differs at one position. This record comes from a study of a mutant IDH1 vaccine in newly diagnosed glioma (dated by TCRdb to 2020 to 2023). With regard to the full study: Patients were given eight vaccinations, in weeks 1, 3, 5, 7, 11, 15, 19 and 23, which matched visits V03 through V10. Vaccination began 4-6 weeks after radiotherapy alone, or alongside temozolomide cycles in the chemotherapy-containing groups. Of the 32 patients who were treated, around 62% were male and about 40% were female, and the mean age was about 37 years. Before enrollment, patients had received standard therapy of radiotherapy alone, temozolomide alone, or radiochemotherapy with temozolomide; most received the combination. Peripheral blood was drawn at six visits: V03 (baseline), V05, V07, V10, V12 and V13. For exploratory analyses, about 25 treated patients had longitudinal TCRB deep sequencing done wherever samples were available.

Overall study results and their limits: No apparent relationship was observed between pseudoprogression and alterations in the top peripheral T cell clonotypes detected by TCRB sequencing. PBMC samples for TCRB deep sequencing were selected based on availability. According to the authors, sample limitations meant that analyses of patient blood samples could not be reproduced. Vaccine-induced immune responses across multiple MHC alleles were detected in approximately 93% of patients.

Library prep was done by the immunoSEQ multiplex PCR assay. Following the manufacturer's protocol, the hsTCRB Kit was used to amplify rearranged TCR beta chain sequences. An Illumina MiSeq was used to sequence the TCRB libraries. For the original study's pipeline: Demultiplexing, trimming and gene mapping were performed with the kit vendor's proprietary platform. TCRdb holds this immuneACCESS table with in-frame rearrangements only. Some clones are missing; in checked studies, unresolved V genes explain under half, and the rest has no known cause. V and J calls and clone size follow that table, whereas D and trimming were derived from the DNA. The sample table contains 58,000 or so clones; only one count was recorded for about 90% of them. Approximately 1.5% of the sample lies in the top ten. From the cysteine up to the phenylalanine, the CDR3 has a length of 17 residues. The retained sequence is limited to the CDR3, 51 bases, with the frame set at the first base. CDR1 and CDR2, per the germline V gene, are LGHNA and YSLEER. V is shortened by 0 bases, J by 5 bases, and the region joining them spans 17 bases.

In light of the paper, this sample's time point label describes: week 23, last vaccination. Each vaccine dose was 300 ug of a 20-mer mutant IDH1 peptide in Montanide, given subcutaneously with topical imiquimod. Newly diagnosed WHO grade 3 or 4 IDH1-mutant astrocytomas showing loss of nuclear ATRX were present in the donors. The samples were drawn from NOA16, a multicentre, single-arm, open-label phase I trial in Germany that tested a mutant IDH1 peptide vaccine in humans for the first time. Genomic DNA for TCRB sequencing was isolated from EDTA blood with the DNeasy Blood and Tissue Kit. This sequence uses TRBV4-3 and TRBJ2-1; TRBD2 is a possible D gene, resting on 5 matching bases. This sample comprised PBMCs, obtained from a glioma patient whose treatment included an IDH1 peptide vaccine. The sequence was obtained from a man in his forties with glioma. The CDR3 protein: CASSQDGRAGQNNEQFF. The bases are TGCGCCAGCAGCCAAGATGGGCGGGCGGGTCAGAACAATGAGCAGTTCTTC.